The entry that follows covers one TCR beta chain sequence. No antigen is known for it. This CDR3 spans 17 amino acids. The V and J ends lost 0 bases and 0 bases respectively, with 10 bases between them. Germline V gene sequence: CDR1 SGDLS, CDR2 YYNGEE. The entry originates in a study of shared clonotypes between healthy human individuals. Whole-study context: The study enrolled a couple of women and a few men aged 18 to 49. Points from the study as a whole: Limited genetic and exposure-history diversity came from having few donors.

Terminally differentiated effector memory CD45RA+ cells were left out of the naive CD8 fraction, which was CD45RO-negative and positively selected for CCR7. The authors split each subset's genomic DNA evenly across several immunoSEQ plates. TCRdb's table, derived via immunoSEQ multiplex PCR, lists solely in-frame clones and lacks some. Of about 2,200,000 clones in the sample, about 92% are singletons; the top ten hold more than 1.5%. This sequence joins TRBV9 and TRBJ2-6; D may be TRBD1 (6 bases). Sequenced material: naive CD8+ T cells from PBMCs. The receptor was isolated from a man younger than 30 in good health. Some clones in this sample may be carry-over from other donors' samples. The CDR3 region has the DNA TGTGCCAGCAGCGTAGACAGGGTGAGCTCTGGGGCCAACGTCCTGACTTTC. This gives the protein CASSVDRVSSGANVLTF.